This note documents a single TCR beta chain sequence. Here immunoSEQ multiplex PCR was the method, and the copy in TCRdb shows in-frame clones only, minus some. Of approximately 200,000 clones in the sample, around 82% are singletons; the top ten hold 7% to 8.5%. The data are from a study of blood T cell repertoires in COVID-19. CDR1 and CDR2 from the germline V gene are MDHEN and SYDVKM. V lost 8 bases and J 8 bases, leaving 21 bases between the germline ends. The CDR3 length is 14 residues. The chain uses TRBV28 and TRBJ1-2, with unresolved D. Sequenced input: PBMCs or T cells enriched from blood (not recorded which). The sequence derives from a woman aged 40 to 50 with acute COVID-19. In DNA, the CDR3 is TGTGCCAGCGGAATCCCTATGCGGTTCAAGGGCTACACCTTC. Protein: CASGIPMRFKGYTF.